This T cell receptor beta chain comes out of a study of shared T cell receptors in the human thymus. The CDR3 contains 15 residues. Germline V CDR1 and CDR2: LGHNA, YSLEER. V was pared by 4 bases and J by 7 bases, with 16 bases between. The table came from immunoSEQ multiplex PCR; TCRdb's copy has only in-frame clones and leaves some out. Of 640,000 or so clones listed, 80% to 90% are singletons. This same sample was also taken into another study, of human thymus T cells.

The rearrangement joins TRBV4-3 to TRBJ1-4; D is ambiguous. The receptor was derived from a boy less than two years old with a congenital heart defect. Material: thymocytes. The CDR3 region is CASSRVVEGGEKLFF. The CDR3 DNA reads as TGCGCCAGCAGCCGAGTGGTGGAGGGAGGTGAAAAACTGTTTTTT.